The present TCR beta chain was sequenced within a study of regulatory T cells in long-lasting Graves disease. Time point in this sample: newly diagnosed GD, antithyroid drugs for less than 3 months. PBMC-extracted RNA yielded the TCR library. Graves' disease diagnoses followed American Thyroid Association guidelines. The V end lost 8 bases, the J end lost 5 bases, and 7 bases lay between the germline ends. CDR1 and CDR2 from the germline V gene are MNHEY and SMNVEV (reference sequence). The CDR3 is made up of 10 amino acids. Through Arm-PCR of CDR3 regions and iRepertoire HTBI primers, TCR beta libraries were built. TCRdb independently ran MiXCR on the multiplex PCR reads; one entry per CDR3 protein. The sample yields about 620,000 distinct CDR3 sequences, 16% seen once. This sample also belongs to another study, concerning T cells in Graves' hyperthyroidism and ophthalmopathy. From that report: A model built on 13 V-J features separated ophthalmopathy from stable hyperthyroidism.

The chain employs TRBV27 and TRBJ2-7; D uncertain. Sequenced material: peripheral blood mononuclear cells (PBMCs), taken at new diagnosis, from a patient treated with antithyroid drugs. The source of this sequence is a woman aged 25 to 39 with Graves disease. Here the CDR3 DNA reads TGTGCCAGCGGCCCTAACGAGCAGTACTTC. Its protein product is CASGPNEQYF.